Below, one T cell receptor (beta chain) is given with its context. Its antigen is still unknown. No base qualities exist here, and no much larger clone lies one base off it. The data originate from a study of cytomegalovirus exposure and HLA in healthy donors (dated by TCRdb to the late 2010s). Concerning the study at large: In an earlier analysis of fewer than 750 of the donors, 250 to 350 Gb of sequence data and about 110 million unique TCR beta sequences from roughly 190 million T cells were reported. Approximately 300 gigabases of sequencing data and 91 million or so unique TCR sequences made up an early release that covered several hundred HLA-typed donors. Of the 398 genotyped donors, 65% to 90% fell in the genetic ancestry cluster associated with self-reported Caucasian donors. The study was designed to test whether signatures of past pathogen exposure could be identified by cataloging public T cell receptors. The study profiled the T cell repertoires of more than 500 subjects by immunosequencing and related them to cytomegalovirus serostatus. A separate validation cohort of roughly 130 different subjects was used in addition to the 666-subject first cohort. To predict cytomegalovirus infection status, the study combined high-throughput TCR immunosequencing, statistical association of individual TCRs with disease status, and machine learning. A later analysis re-examined previously published TCR beta repertoires from roughly 650 donors and added high-resolution HLA genotyping to investigate patterns of TCR occurrence. Rather than using new phenotypic data, the later analysis identified candidate immune exposures from TCR beta sequences and from how often those sequences occurred across donors. An earlier analysis of several hundred of the donors applied high-throughput TCR beta sequencing to assess whether each TCR beta V gene segment acted as functional or pseudogenic. Donor age, sex, ethnicity and CMV serostatus were compiled together with the repertoire data. A later genetic analysis took genome-wide SNP genotypes for about 65% of the 666 donors and used that subset as a discovery cohort. Every repertoire in the discovery cohort had been generated on one and the same sequencing platform. HLA typing covered class I and class II loci at four-digit resolution. Typing coverage differed by locus: A, B, C, DRB1 and DQB1 were typed in about 629-630 donors, DQA1 in approximately 520, DPA1 in roughly 590, and DPB1 in approximately 450. Because of strong linkage in the cohort, roughly five DR-DQ haplotypes were treated as single units for association and clustering. On average, about 200,000 unique TCR beta nucleotide sequences were sequenced per donor among a few hundred genotyped donors of the cohort, with roughly 18% of those sequences being non-productive.

Findings and caveats that apply to the study as a whole: Roughly uniform sequencing depth across donors was assumed in presence/absence analyses, although this assumption may not hold. Because counts were too low, 15 to 20 rarely observed V segments, including chromosome 9 orphons, were excluded from the earlier analysis of 500 to 700 of the donors. In the study, approximately 160 TCR beta chains were listed as associated with cytomegalovirus. In a later genetic analysis, a missense DCLRE1C variant was associated with V-gene and J-gene trimming of TCR beta chains, and the association was replicated in an independent cohort. This cohort had only TCR beta chains sequenced, and the lack of alpha or paired-chain data limited which features could be detected. For the cohort, immune exposure information was limited to CMV serostatus. Several of the top co-occurrence clusters appeared to be linked to parvovirus B19, influenza, CMV and Epstein-Barr virus, according to a later analysis. At a false discovery rate of 0.05, a later analysis linked 15,000 to 20,000 TCR beta sequences to specific HLA alleles. In both the original and validation cohorts, the classifier was reported to diagnose cytomegalovirus status with high specificity and sensitivity. In vitro tests confirmed that a few of the cytomegalovirus-associated TCR beta chains recognize cytomegalovirus antigens. In a later analysis, the rate of TCR association differed among HLA loci, with DRB1 alleles having the most associated TCRs and HLA-C alleles having the fewest. According to a later genetic analysis, donors in an Asian-associated ancestry cluster had fewer N-insertions in productive TCRs than the approximately 650-donor mean. Most CMV-associated TCR beta chains appeared to be HLA-restricted in a later analysis, and the HLA associations seemed to be driven largely by CMV exposure. According to the authors, the approach could potentially be generalized to other disease states and immunological phenotypes. Correlated functional status among segregating V segments might reflect linkage disequilibrium, but an unknown experimental factor could not be ruled out. In an earlier analysis of some 500 of the donors, most TCR beta V segments appeared in productive rearrangements about 87% or about 30% of the time, broadly matching IMGT annotations. Compared with equally common non-associated chains, HLA-associated TCR beta chains in a later analysis were more clonally expanded and had lower generation probabilities. Strong co-occurrence of HLA alleles, especially DR and DQ, made assigning TCR associations to individual alleles difficult. Because HLA typing was unavailable for some donors at each locus, only the typed subset was used in association tests. A cluster of highly shared sequence variants was judged likely to be a technical artifact of the sequencing pipeline. The 87-base-pair reads could not distinguish some IMGT-functional V segments, including TRBV6-2 and TRBV6-3, so those segments were excluded. A further reported finding was that TCR beta sequences accurately predicted the HLA-A and HLA-B alleles for most subjects in the first cohort. Most TCR sequences were observed very rarely across donors, whereas some public TCRs were present in many individuals.

The cohort was made up of 666 healthy bone marrow donors. At the time of sampling, all cohort members were nominally healthy, though unrecorded immune exposures were likely present. The donor was CMV seropositive and was included in the group of approximately 300 seropositive cohort members. Every donor gave a peripheral blood sample, and the peripheral blood mononuclear cells from that sample were used for TCR beta sequencing. The Qiagen DNeasy Blood Extraction Kit was used to extract genomic DNA from the blood cell samples. Sequences ENHRY (CDR1) and SYGVKD (CDR2) are obtained from the germline V gene. V is cut by 8 bases and J by 0 bases, and the space between the germline ends is 19 bases. Spanning cysteine to phenylalanine, the CDR3 consists of 16 amino acids. Just CDR3 DNA is preserved here, 48 bases in frame from base 1. Libraries came from the immunoSEQ multiplex PCR assay. For the multiplex PCR, a mixture combining 60 forward primers for TCR Vbeta segments and 13 reverse primers for TCR Jbeta segments was used. The CDR3 region of rearranged TCR beta genes was amplified from genomic DNA with a multiplex PCR assay. The amplified TCR beta libraries were sequenced on the Illumina HiSeq System as 87-base-pair reads. Per the original workflow: A later analysis tallied 75 million to 85 million unique TCR beta chains across the 660 or so repertoires, and around 9.9 million of those chains were shared by two or more donors. A nearest-neighbor algorithm error-corrected the raw reads and collapsed the reads into unique sequences, merging closely related sequences to remove PCR and sequencing errors. To assign V, D and J gene segments, CDR3 sequences were aligned to IMGT reference sequences. Each retained sequence needed at least a six-nucleotide match to both a V gene segment and a J gene segment. Rearrangements were classified as productive when the CDR3 lacked stop codons and remained in frame with V and J, and all other rearrangements were classified as non-productive. Following IMGT convention, CDR3 was defined as the stretch from the second conserved V-encoded cysteine to the conserved J-encoded phenylalanine. Sequences without an unambiguous match to a single V gene segment were excluded from the earlier analysis of 450 to 750 of the donors. An earlier analysis of around 600 of the donors classified V segments as functional when productive rearrangements were above 56.7% and as segregating when the standard deviation between donors was above 5%. To diagnose cytomegalovirus status from the catalog of TCR beta chain sequences, a statistical classification framework was built. A later analysis assigned V and J genes by comparing TCR nucleotide sequences with IMGT/GENE-DB human TR gene sequences. A later analysis assigned CDR3 sequences and most-parsimonious VDJ recombination scenarios with the TCRdist pipeline. In a later analysis, each TCR beta chain was defined by its CDR3 amino acid sequence together with its V-gene family, and reads without a unique V-gene family were excluded. A later analysis removed 592 highly shared, low-generation-probability nucleotide sequences to deal with suspected cross-contamination and a sequencing artifact. In a later analysis, a clonal expansion index was calculated for each public chain from normalized within-repertoire ranks of inferred template counts. In a later analysis, generation probabilities were computed using a VDJ recombination model fitted to out-of-frame rearrangements, and the results were checked against IGoR. In a later analysis, TCR-TCR, TCR-HLA and TCR-CMV co-occurrence was scored with hypergeometric tests, and a repertoire-size bias correction was applied to TCR pairs. In a later analysis, false discovery rates were estimated by permuting HLA or CMV assignments 20 times. In a later analysis, co-occurring TCRs were grouped using DBSCAN, with TCRdist sequence similarity added in when clustering inside HLA-allele-positive subsets. For co-occurrence clustering, repertoires with fewer than 30,000 or more than 120,000 public chains were excluded, along with several repertoires with anomalous nucleotide sharing. This is the immuneACCESS table as TCRdb keeps it, with only in-frame sequences that have V and J called. A part of the clones is gone; compared with another copy, unresolved V genes explain less than half, and the rest is unexplained. The DNA was the basis for D and trimming; V, J and clone size are from that table. This sample gives under 200,000 clones in total; about 79% of them show up just once. The top ten hold 5% to 7.5% of the sample.

The rearrangement combines TRBV10-3 with TRBJ1-1; tentative D gene TRBD1, with 5 bases matching. The TCR comes from a man in his fifties or sixties in good health and CMV-seropositive. The sequencing input was PBMCs. This receptor carries the CDR3 CAISQWGVSMNTEAFF. The nucleotide sequence reads TGTGCCATCTCCCAGTGGGGGGTATCTATGAACACTGAAGCTTTCTTT.